This TCR beta chain was recorded in a study of PD-L1 blockade in urothelial cancer. Study-wide background: From 0 to 3 prior chemotherapy regimens had been given to the patients. Analyzed time points were 3 weeks (second dose) and 6 weeks after therapy began. Blood samples had a median of approximately 150,000 T cells, tens of thousands of unique TCRs, and clonality 0.08 to 0.09.

A remark on this clone: Its antigen is undetermined.

Study-level findings and limits: Blood clones associated with the tumor expanded more at 3 weeks in durable-benefit patients.

Assay used: immunoSEQ multiplex PCR; TCRdb lists only in-frame clones, some missing. The repertoire holds 100,000 or so clones, with roughly nine tenths as singletons. Trimming shortened V by 1 base and J by 0 bases, and 10 bases separated the two germline ends. Germline CDR1 and CDR2: SGDLS and YYNGEE. CDR3 length equals 15 residues. Sequenced here: PBMCs, sampled around atezolizumab (anti-PD-L1) treatment. This chain connects TRBV9 to TRBJ1-1; D ambiguous. The TCR was taken from a woman aged 80 or over with urothelial cancer. CDR3 bases: TGTGCCAGCAGCGTATCTACCACAGTGAACACTGAAGCTTTCTTT. As protein: CASSVSTTVNTEAFF.